These T cell receptor beta chains were read from a single sample in a study of identical twins. TCRdb re-called the 5' RACE reads with MiXCR, one entry per CDR3 protein. Counted here are roughly 470,000 distinct CDR3 sequences, over 11% occurring once; the ten biggest clones make up around 0.98%. Separately, the same data were catalogued under a study of yellow fever vaccine responses in identical twins.

The sample consisted of CD4+ T cells sorted from blood. Receptor source: a woman under 30 in good health. Each CDR3 is given without its conserved first and last residue.

J,V,length,CDR3
TRBJ2-5,TRBV14,12,ASSQGGRQETQY
TRBJ2-7,TRBV12-3/TRBV12-4,10,ASSRVRDEQY
TRBJ1-1,TRBV30,10,AWSPGQPEAF
TRBJ2-1,TRBV4-1,11,ASLGTGDNEQF
TRBJ2-3,TRBV7-3,15,ASSLGQGPPYTDTQY
TRBJ1-2,TRBV6-1,12,ASSGSSGLGGYT
TRBJ2-3,TRBV18,13,ASSAGTSAADTQY
TRBJ1-2,TRBV12-3/TRBV12-4,11,ASSLLGGKSYT
TRBJ2-5,TRBV12-3/TRBV12-4,13,ASSPLRTGRETQY
TRBJ2-7,TRBV3-1,12,ASSQKARGSEQY
TRBJ1-2,TRBV10-3,11,AISESEGSGYT
TRBJ2-4,TRBV20-1,11,SARRRGRNIQY
TRBJ2-1,TRBV29-1,8,SAGYNEQF
TRBJ2-2,TRBV5-1,14,ASSLASGAPTGELF
TRBJ2-1,TRBV5-1,16,ASSLRSGGGRSYNEQF
TRBJ2-3,TRBV12-3/TRBV12-4,13,ASRSGTSGGDTQY
TRBJ2-7,TRBV14,11,ASSPFTGGEQY
TRBJ2-5,TRBV20-1,11,SANLLAGETQY
TRBJ2-2,TRBV28,15,ASSQRVRGSYTGELF
TRBJ2-5,TRBV10-1,12,ASSDGQGGETQY
TRBJ2-1,TRBV5-1,12,ASTRASTNNEQF
TRBJ2-3,TRBV7-3,12,ASSLTAASDTQY
TRBJ2-3,TRBV20-1,15,SARRSPGLAGGDTQY
TRBJ2-3,TRBV6-2/TRBV6-3,18,ASSPPSGLAGGPHTDTQY
TRBJ2-5,TRBV12-3/TRBV12-4,15,ASSQGLAGGTQETQY
TRBJ2-2,TRBV5-5,13,ASSFLGAQTGELF
TRBJ2-3,TRBV5-1,12,ASSLGAPTDTQY
TRBJ2-1,TRBV5-6,14,ASSPPLAGGGNEQF
TRBJ2-7,TRBV12-3/TRBV12-4,16,ASSFKGASGINSYEQY
TRBJ2-1,TRBV14,13,ASSPEREIYNEQF
TRBJ2-7,TRBV10-1,12,ATSSGTISYEQY
TRBJ2-1,TRBV15,13,ATSRVSSKVHEQF
TRBJ2-7,TRBV5-1,11,ASSFTESYEQY
TRBJ2-7,TRBV28,13,ASSGTSGTLYEQY
TRBJ2-1,TRBV24-1,13,ATSREAPGAHEQF
TRBJ2-5,TRBV6-2/TRBV6-3,16,ASRPGLAGGWDQETQY
TRBJ2-5,TRBV20-1,13,SAAGLALQKETQY
TRBJ1-2,TRBV25-1,12,ASSERGRGDGYT
TRBJ2-7,TRBV2,11,ASSVIGTYEQY
TRBJ2-7,TRBV5-1,13,ASSLSGTGKNEQY
TRBJ2-5,TRBV19,13,ASTARQALGETQY
TRBJ2-1,TRBV14,14,ASSQGYAGLNNEQF
TRBJ2-7,TRBV28,13,ASSSLTGGSYEQY
TRBJ2-4,TRBV5-6,14,ASSLRTSGAKNIQY
TRBJ2-7,TRBV7-8,16,ASSFDTQIAGSTYEQY
TRBJ2-2,TRBV12-3/TRBV12-4,15,ASSLAGSQGNTGELF
TRBJ2-2,TRBV12-3/TRBV12-4,12,ASRSGANTGELF
TRBJ1-1,TRBV7-8,13,ASSFSRSLNTEAF
TRBJ2-5,TRBV5-1,13,ASSRDGNIQETQY
TRBJ2-6,TRBV6-1,15,ASSRRRAHSGANVLT
TRBJ2-2,TRBV5-1,12,ASSLIVFTGELF
TRBJ2-1,TRBV11-2,11,ATRRVSYNEQF
TRBJ1-1,TRBV5-6,13,ASSFQTGERTEAF
TRBJ2-1,TRBV29-1,9,SARTGRGQF
TRBJ2-5,TRBV4-1,13,ASSQDPGSGETQY